Shown below are 25 T cell receptor beta chains from a single sample sequenced in a study of blood T cell repertoires in COVID-19. Using immunoSEQ multiplex PCR, the repertoire was profiled, and TCRdb retains in-frame clones only, with some absent. The sample contains under 300,000 clones, around 85% of which appear only once. Sequencing was performed on peripheral blood. These receptors were taken from a man aged 60-69 years with acute or convalescent COVID-19.

Regarding this clone: A read error is likely, as this CDR3 ends without the conserved phenylalanine or tryptophan. The DNA is omitted, as the CDR3 cannot be located on it reliably, and the CDR3 follows TCRdb's listing. The chain recombines TRBV6-5 with TRBJ1-1; the table's D call, TRBD1, was not checked against the DNA. The CDR3 has 13 amino acids, counting both end residues. Looked up from germline, CDR1 is MNHEY and CDR2 is SVGAGI. The CDR3 protein is CASGTLQGASAES.

This clone has more than one count but fewer than ten. The rearrangement uses TRBV5-1 and TRBJ2-6; TRBD2 matches 8 bases. This CDR3 comprises 17 residues. Germline lookup yields CDR1 SGHRS and CDR2 YFSETQ. V was clipped by 2 bases and J by 0 bases; unmatched bases: 4. The CDR3 nucleotides read TGCGCCAGCAGCTTACTAGCGGTGAGCTCTGGGGCCAACGTCCTGACTTTC. The encoded protein is CASSLLAVSSGANVLTF.

The chain couples TRBV12-3 or TRBV12-4 to TRBJ1-2, with TRBD1 as a possible D gene (6 bases). V was cut by 2 bases and J by 8 bases, with 12 bases left in between. The CDR3 runs 13 residues. The CDR3 bases are TGTGCCAGCAGTTTAACCGGGGGGCAGGGCTACACCTTC. Protein sequence: CASSLTGGQGYTF.

The V call is TRBV28, the J call TRBJ1-5, with D maybe TRBD1 (6 bases). Per germline, CDR1 MDHEN and CDR2 SYDVKM. This CDR3 region has 15 residues. The germline V and J ends were trimmed by 6 bases and 5 bases, with 17 bases remaining between them. This CDR3 is CASSRPPGGDQPQHF. The CDR3 region has the DNA TGTGCCAGCAGCCGACCTCCTGGGGGCGATCAGCCCCAGCATTTT.

The V call is TRBV18, the J call TRBJ2-3, with 8 bases matching TRBD2. Losses at the gene ends were 3 bases for V and 2 bases for J; bases not matched to a gene: 7. The germline CDR1 and CDR2 sequences are KGHSH and LQKENI. The CDR3 sequence is 16 residues long. The CDR3 is CASSPPSGSSTDTQYF. CDR3 in DNA: TGTGCCAGCTCACCGCCCAGCGGGAGTTCCACAGATACGCAGTATTTT.

The gene calls are TRBV4-2 and TRBJ2-2; D gene uncertain. The CDR3 has 18 amino acids. V was clipped by 1 base and J by 2 bases, with 17 bases between them. The germline gives CDR1 LGHNA, CDR2 YNFKEQ. As DNA, the CDR3 is TGTGCCAGCAGCCAAGTTCGAGTATCGACTCCTAACACCGGGGAGCTGTTTTTT. Translated: CASSQVRVSTPNTGELFF.

The rearrangement uses TRBV28 and TRBJ1-5; 7 bases line up with TRBD1. Germline-derived CDR1 and CDR2 are MDHEN and SYDVKM. With V trimmed by 7 bases and J by 4 bases, 7 bases remained unmatched. This CDR3 comprises 14 residues. Written as DNA, the CDR3 is TGTGCCAGCAAGGTAGGGGGCAGGAATCAGCCCCAGCATTTT. This codes for CASKVGGRNQPQHF.

The rearrangement links TRBV10-3 to TRBJ1-3, with D unclear. V lost 0 bases and J 4 bases, leaving 7 bases between the germline ends. This CDR3 contains 14 residues. Germline lookup yields CDR1 ENHRY and CDR2 SYGVKD. The CDR3 region is CAISESILGNTIYF. The CDR3 nucleotides are TGTGCCATCAGTGAGTCTATTTTGGGAAACACCATATATTTT.

The chain employs TRBV28 and TRBJ1-5; TRBD1 matches 7 bases. Germline V lookup: CDR1 MDHEN, CDR2 SYDVKM. CDR3 length: 17 amino acids. The ends lost 5 bases at V and 5 bases at J; junction bases unmatched: 15. CDR3 loop: CASSQGGVVRTDQPQHF. The CDR3 DNA sequence: TGTGCCAGCAGTCAAGGGGGCGTAGTTCGTACCGATCAGCCCCAGCATTTT.

This chain links TRBV5-1 with TRBJ2-1; tentatively, D is TRBD2 (6 bases). Germline CDR1 is SGHRS and CDR2 is YFSETQ. The CDR3 runs to 13 residues. Deletions cut 4 bases from V and 4 bases from J, with 9 bases between. CDR3 in amino acids: CASSPGLYNEQFF. The DNA of the CDR3 is TGCGCCAGCAGCCCGGGACTGTACAATGAGCAGTTCTTC.

The chain joins TRBV2 to TRBJ2-2; D is unclear. Trimming took off 1 base at V and 2 bases at J, with 5 bases between the two ends. CDR3 size: 14 residues. CDR1 is SNHLY, CDR2 FYNNEI, per germline. The CDR3 is CASSEVSNTGELFF. CDR3 nucleotide sequence: TGTGCCAGCAGTGAAGTCTCCAACACCGGGGAGCTGTTTTTT.

This clone was seen a few times. The rearrangement joins TRBV18 to TRBJ2-7, with 7 bases matching TRBD1. CDR3 length: 14 residues. Germline-derived CDR1 and CDR2 are KGHSH and LQKENI. V was pared by 3 bases and J by 2 bases, with 4 bases of the junction left unmatched. This CDR3 is CASSPRTGPYEQYF. The DNA of the CDR3 is TGTGCCAGCTCACCCCGGACAGGCCCCTACGAGCAGTACTTC.

This clone was seen just once. V usage is TRBV5-1 and J usage is TRBJ2-3, with D uncertain. CDR3 length: 15 amino acids. Germline lookup yields CDR1 SGHRS and CDR2 YFSETQ. Trimming removed 0 bases from V and 1 base from J, with 9 bases in between. The CDR3 sequence: CASSLGGRGTDTQYF. The CDR3 nucleotides read TGCGCCAGCAGCTTGGGAGGAAGAGGCACAGATACGCAGTATTTT.

V usage is TRBV28 and J usage is TRBJ1-5; D remains unclear. Germline loops: CDR1 MDHEN, CDR2 SYDVKM. The length of the CDR3 is 12 residues. V dropped 4 bases and J dropped 7 bases, with 8 bases sitting between them. The DNA for the CDR3 is TGTGCCAGCAGTTCCCCGAGGCAGCCCCAGCATTTT. It codes for CASSSPRQPQHF.

This clone showed up just a few times. The chain employs TRBV10-3 and TRBJ1-5; D is unresolved. The V end lost 2 bases, the J end lost 5 bases, and 13 bases lay between the germline ends. CDR1 is ENHRY, CDR2 SYGVKD, per germline. This CDR3 contains 15 residues. In nucleotides, the CDR3 is TGTGCCATCAGTGAGAGGGAGCCGGCGGATCAGCCCCAGCATTTT. Protein: CAISEREPADQPQHF.

There are a few counts of this clone. This sequence joins TRBV9 and TRBJ1-2; no clear D. V lost 0 bases to trimming and J lost 0 bases, with 3 bases between them. The CDR3 spans 13 residues. Germline V gives CDR1 SGDLS, CDR2 YYNGEE. CDR3 sequence: CASSVGANYGYTF. In nucleotides, the CDR3 is TGTGCCAGCAGCGTAGGAGCTAACTATGGCTACACCTTC.

The rearrangement joins TRBV29-1 to TRBJ2-1, with D perhaps matching TRBD2 (7 bases). Germline CDR1 and CDR2: SQVTM and ANQGSEA. V was trimmed by 3 bases and J by 7 bases, leaving 19 bases between them. The CDR3 extends over 15 amino acids. CDR3 sequence: CSVDVLGGQGNEQFF. Here the CDR3 DNA reads TGCAGCGTTGATGTGTTGGGGGGGCAGGGGAATGAGCAGTTCTTC.

This sequence joins TRBV5-1 and TRBJ1-2; D call uncertain. The CDR3 loop spans 14 amino acids. Trimming cost V 0 bases and J 1 base, with 7 bases left between them. The V gene's germline CDR1 is SGHRS and CDR2 YFSETQ. CDR3 nucleotide sequence: TGCGCCAGCAGCTTGGACCCACTTAACTATGGCTACACCTTC. Protein product: CASSLDPLNYGYTF. The variable domain in full, completed from reference TRBV5-1 and TRBJ1-2, reads KAGVTQTPRYLIKTRGQQVTLSCSPISGHRSVSWYQQTPGQGLQFLFEYFSETQRNKGNFPGRFSGRQFSNSRSEMNVSTLELGDSALYLCASSLDPLNYGYTFGSGTRLTVV.

The chain has TRBV18 and TRBJ2-7; D possibly corresponds to TRBD2 (6 bases). V was cut by 3 bases and J by 3 bases, with 12 bases left in between. Per the germline V gene, CDR1 is KGHSH and CDR2 is LQKENI. The CDR3 sequence is 14 residues long. The CDR3 nucleotides read TGTGCCAGCTCACCTCCCGCGGGATTCTACGAGCAGTACTTC. Translating gives CASSPPAGFYEQYF.

V gene TRBV24-1 combines with J gene TRBJ2-7; 9 bases line up with TRBD1. V dropped 6 bases and J dropped 4; count of bases not matched to a gene: 6. Germline loops: CDR1 KGHDR, CDR2 SFDVKD. CDR3 length: 14 amino acids. The CDR3 region is CATSTRDRVYEQYF. CDR3 DNA sequence: TGTGCCACCAGTACTCGGGACAGGGTATACGAGCAGTACTTC.

This rearrangement joins TRBV4-2 to TRBJ2-5, with TRBD1 identical over 12 bases. Per the germline V gene, CDR1 is LGHNA and CDR2 is YNFKEQ. Unmatched junction bases numbered 11, after V lost 4 bases and J lost 5 bases. The CDR3 runs to 17 residues. The CDR3 protein is CASSLYIGTGGAETQYF. The CDR3 nucleotides are TGTGCCAGCAGCCTTTACATTGGGACAGGGGGCGCCGAGACCCAGTACTTC.

This clone was counted a few times. The chain employs TRBV9 and TRBJ2-5; 7 positions match TRBD1. Germline-derived CDR1 and CDR2 are SGDLS and YYNGEE. CDR3 length: 14 residues. The V and J ends lost 3 bases and 3 bases, in that order; junction bases with no gene match: 5. For the CDR3, the DNA is TGTGCCAGCAGCGCCGGGACAGCAAAAGAGACCCAGTACTTC. It specifies CASSAGTAKETQYF. Looking up the rest from reference TRBV9 and TRBJ2-5 gives the full variable domain: DSGVTQTPKHLITATGQRVTLRCSPRSGDLSVYWYQQSLDQGLQFLIQYYNGEERAKGNILERFSAQQFPDLHSELNLSSLELGDSALYFCASSAGTAKETQYFGPGTRLLVL.

The chain links TRBV7-3 to TRBJ2-2, with 8 bases identical to TRBD2. The V gene end was trimmed by 5 bases and the J gene end by 5 bases; junction bases not matched to a gene: 13. Germline CDR1 SGHTA, CDR2 FQGTGA. The CDR3 contains 17 residues. The CDR3 protein is CASSAQGGLARTGELFF. The CDR3 nucleotides read TGTGCCAGCAGCGCGCAGGGTGGACTAGCTAGGACCGGGGAGCTGTTTTTT. Full variable domain (rest looked up from reference TRBV7-3 and TRBJ2-2): GAGVSQTPSNKVTEKGKYVELRCDPISGHTALYWYRQSLGQGPEFLIYFQGTGAADDSGLPNDRFFAVRPEGSVSTLKIQRTERGDSAVYLCASSAQGGLARTGELFFGEGSRLTVL.

V gene TRBV11-3 combines with J gene TRBJ2-5; 9 nucleotides match TRBD2. Germline assignment: CDR1 SGHNT and CDR2 YENEEA. This CDR3 comprises 13 residues. V lost 4 bases to trimming and J lost 5 bases; unmatched junction nucleotides: 2. CDR3 DNA: TGTGCCAGCAGCTCTAGCGGGACGGAGACCCAGTACTTC. Translating gives CASSSSGTETQYF.

V and J are TRBV9 and TRBJ1-1; 11 bases are a match to TRBD1. With V trimmed by 3 bases and J by 3 bases, 4 bases remained unmatched. This CDR3 has 15 residues. Germline CDR1 SGDLS, CDR2 YYNGEE. The CDR3 coding sequence is TGTGCCAGCAGCGCCGGGACAGGGGGTCACACTGAAGCTTTCTTT. The encoded protein is CASSAGTGGHTEAFF. The variable domain in full, completed from reference TRBV9 and TRBJ1-1, reads DSGVTQTPKHLITATGQRVTLRCSPRSGDLSVYWYQQSLDQGLQFLIQYYNGEERAKGNILERFSAQQFPDLHSELNLSSLELGDSALYFCASSAGTGGHTEAFFGQGTRLTVV.